Listed below are T cell receptor beta chains from one sample, sequenced in a study of blood T cell repertoires in COVID-19. The protocol was immunoSEQ multiplex PCR, while the TCRdb copy is restricted to in-frame clones and leaves out a portion. This sample carries hundreds of thousands of clones, 85% to 90% of them seen once, and the ten largest clones take approximately 1.7%. Sequencing was performed on PBMCs or T cells enriched from blood (not recorded which). The receptors shown here come from a man in his forties who had recovered from COVID-19. Both conserved end residues are part of each CDR3. The order of the fields is clone size, D gene, J gene, V gene, CDR3 DNA, CDR3 protein. D genes are given only for firm matches. Not all rows give a size; the values are once, few, many and, for expanded clones, a class.

>-|TRBD2|TRBJ2-2|TRBV7-2
TGTGCCAGCATCACGAGCGGGACGAACACCGGGGAGCTGTTTTTT
CASITSGTNTGELFF
>-|-|TRBJ1-6|TRBV9
TGTGCCAGCAGCCCTCGGGGGGCCGGATATAATTCACCCCTCCACTTT
CASSPRGAGYNSPLHF
>-|TRBD1|TRBJ1-1|TRBV30
TGTGCCTTAACCGGGACAGGGGGCCCTGAAGCTTTCTTT
CALTGTGGPEAFF
>few|-|TRBJ1-1|TRBV12-5
TGTGCTAGTGCCGAGGCGGCCAGGGCGCAGAACACTGAAGCTTTCTTT
CASAEAARAQNTEAFF
>-|-|TRBJ2-5|TRBV19
TGTGCCAGTAGTATTAACACCCAAGAGACCCAGTACTTC
CASSINTQETQYF
>once|TRBD2|TRBJ2-3|TRBV6-5
TGTGCCAGCAGCTTTAGCGGGGGTTACACAGATACGCAGTATTTT
CASSFSGGYTDTQYF
>few|TRBD2|TRBJ2-1|TRBV20-1
TGCAGTGCTAGTCCTCGAGCGGGAGGGGCTTACAATGAGCAGTTCTTC
CSASPRAGGAYNEQFF
>-|-|TRBJ1-4|TRBV4-2
TGTGCCAGCAGCCAAGATGAACTCCCTAATGAAAAACTGTTTTTT
CASSQDELPNEKLFF
>-|TRBD1|TRBJ2-5|TRBV11-1
TGTGCCAGCAGCCAAGGGACAGCACAAGAGACCCAGTACTTC
CASSQGTAQETQYF
>-|-|TRBJ2-7|TRBV11-2
TGTGCCAGCAGCCTGAGACAGGAGGAGCAGTACTTC
CASSLRQEEQYF
>-|TRBD2|TRBJ2-3|TRBV15
TGTGCCACCAGCAGAGACCTAGCGGGAGCATTAGATACGCAGTATTTT
CATSRDLAGALDTQYF
>many|-|TRBJ2-7|TRBV5-1
TGCGCCAGCAGCTTGGAACGGACAGCCTACGAGCAGTACTTC
CASSLERTAYEQYF
>-|-|TRBJ2-7|TRBV7-9
TGTGCCAGCAGCCTTAGCTCCTACGAGCAGTACTTC
CASSLSSYEQYF
>few|-|TRBJ2-7|TRBV5-6
TGTGCCAGCAGCTTGCAGGGGTACTCCTACGAGCAGTACTTC
CASSLQGYSYEQYF
>-|TRBD1|TRBJ1-2|TRBV30
TGTGCCTGGAGTTCACAGGGGACATATGGCTACACCTTC
CAWSSQGTYGYTF